This record covers a single TCR beta chain. Its antigen is undetermined. The data are from a study of T cells expressing NK-cell markers. The CDR3 runs to 15 residues. Germline CDR1 SGHRS, CDR2 YFSETQ. Study conclusions and caveats: Of the CD8+ T cells in over five donors, about 1.0-7.0% belonged to dominant NKG2C+ clonotypes. These same clonotypes (in a few donors) also led the CD3+CD56-NKG2C+ fraction. HCMV specificity was not established for the expanded NKG2C+ T cell clones.

Researchers built TCR beta cDNA using 5'RACE template switching with UMIs. TCRdb re-called the 5' RACE reads, yielding one record per CDR3 amino acid sequence without DNA. This repertoire includes approximately 460,000 distinct CDR3 sequences. The sequence derives from a woman between 18 and 70 years old in good health. The J gene is TRBJ2-3, the V gene TRBV5-1; TCRdb's assignment of TRBD1 cannot be checked, as there is no DNA. Material for sequencing was blood T cells: a sorted CD56 or NKG2C T cell subset, CD4+ or CD8+ T cells, or bulk PBMC T cells (not recorded which). The CDR3 reads CASSLDRGGTDTQYF.